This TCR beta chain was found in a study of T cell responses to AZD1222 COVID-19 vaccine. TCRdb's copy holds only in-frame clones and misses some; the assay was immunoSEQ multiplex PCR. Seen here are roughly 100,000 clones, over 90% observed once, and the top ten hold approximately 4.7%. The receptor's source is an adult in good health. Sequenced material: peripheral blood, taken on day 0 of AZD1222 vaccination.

The CDR3 here is CASSRTSGTNYEQYF. The CDR3, as DNA: TGTGCCAGCAGCCGGACTAGCGGGACGAACTACGAGCAGTACTTC. This chain connects TRBV7-2 to TRBJ2-7; TRBD2 aligns across 12 bases. CDR3 length: 15 residues. Unmatched junction bases numbered 5, after V lost 5 bases and J lost 3 bases. CDR1 is SGHTA, CDR2 FQGNSA, per germline.